The present TCR beta chain was sequenced within a study of blood T cell repertoires in COVID-19. Study at large: Spain, Italy and the United States supplied samples that represented acute and convalescent COVID-19. The cDNA or gDNA used as material had been derived from T cells, B-cell-depleted T cells, or PBMCs.

Authors' analysis steps: Estimation of nucleated cell counts was performed using reference gene primer amplification. TCRdb's copy holds only in-frame clones and misses some; the assay was immunoSEQ multiplex PCR. For V, J and clone size, that table is used; D and trimming come from the DNA. This table holds about 69,000 clones, more than 75% found once. It was during active infection that Seattle patients were enrolled and then longitudinally followed. Trimming removed 0 bases from V and 5 bases from J, with 14 bases in between. Germline V gene sequence: CDR1 LGHNA, CDR2 YNFKEQ. CDR3 length: 16 residues.

The sequencing sample was made of peripheral blood. The V and J genes are TRBV4-2 and TRBJ1-5, with a tentative D call TRBD1 (6 bases). This TCR derives from a man aged 40-49 years with COVID-19, enrolled during active disease. CDR3 sequence (DNA): TGTGCCAGCAGCCAAGATCTAGGCAGGGGTGATCAGCCCCAGCATTTT. Translated, it gives CASSQDLGRGDQPQHF.